This paragraph reports one T cell receptor beta chain. Per the study methods: Nucleated cell number was recorded as an estimate derived from reference gene primer amplification. Sequencing used immunoSEQ multiplex PCR; TCRdb keeps in-frame clones, though not all of them. That table supplies the V and J calls and clone size; D and trimming were determined from the DNA. This table has approximately 280,000 clones, about four fifths appearing once. Per germline, CDR1 LNHDA and CDR2 SQIVND (reference sequence). This CDR3 is 18 amino acids long. The V and J ends lost 7 bases and 4 bases, in that order; junction bases with no gene match: 18. All exposed participants met a person with COVID-19 within 2 weeks before entering the study. This sample is part of a study of blood T cell repertoires in COVID-19. Study-level background: Sites across the United States, Italy and Spain contributed samples from acute and convalescent COVID-19. Sources were T cells, B-cell-depleted T cells, or PBMCs; the material itself was cDNA or gDNA.

The gene calls are TRBV19 and TRBJ1-3; 8 nucleotides align to TRBD1. The specimen was PBMCs or T cells enriched from blood (not recorded which). This clonotype was sampled from a middle-aged man who had been exposed to COVID-19. The CDR3 spells CASTAGWRTGTGGNTIYF. As DNA, the CDR3 is TGTGCCAGTACCGCCGGTTGGAGAACCGGGACAGGCGGAAACACCATATATTTT.